This T cell receptor (beta chain) is drawn from a study of cytomegalovirus exposure and HLA in healthy donors. Overall study: Researchers previously reported finding fewer than 120 million unique TCR beta sequences from roughly 180 million T cells.

Between the trimmed V and J ends, which lost 8 bases and 2 bases, there was a span of 16 bases. Germline-derived CDR1 and CDR2 are LNHDA and SQIVND (reference sequence). The CDR3 contains 15 residues. 13 Jbeta primers and 60 Vbeta primers were used for the PCR. Assay: immunoSEQ multiplex PCR; the TCRdb copy retains only in-frame clones and omits some. The sample shows under 150,000 clones, around 85% of them seen only once. General study findings and limits: In a later analysis, V- and J-gene trimming of beta chains associated with a DCLRE1C missense variant, replicated independently. Associated with HLA alleles at 0.05 false discovery rate in a later analysis were 17,000 or so TCR beta sequences. Most TCR sequences showed up rarely, but some public TCRs showed up in many donors.

As concerns this clone: The antigen is not known.

The sequence was obtained from a woman aged 25 to 39 in good health and CMV-seropositive. The chain carries TRBV19 and TRBJ1-5; tentatively, D is TRBD1 (6 bases). Sample: PBMCs. The CDR3 protein is CASGGGGWGNQPQHF. CDR3 sequence (DNA): TGTGCCAGTGGAGGGGGAGGGTGGGGCAATCAGCCCCAGCATTTT.